This record looks at one T cell receptor beta chain sequence and its context. Its antigen is not yet known. It has no much larger one-base neighbor in the sample; base qualities were not kept. These data originate in a study of blood T cell repertoires in COVID-19 (dated by TCRdb to 2018 to 2021). Describing the broader study: Collaborator samples came from the United States, Italy and Spain and covered acute and convalescent phases of COVID-19. Sample metadata almost always included a de-identified subject ID, COVID-19 status, age in years and sex. The samples were drawn from the first 160 participants of the ongoing ImmuneRACE study and from 1,200 or so subjects provided by 6 global collaborators. Subjects who had been exposed to COVID-19, were actively infected with it, or had recovered from it provided the deeply sampled blood TCRbeta repertoires that made up the dataset. The prospective study material was composed of cDNA or gDNA derived from T cells, B-cell-depleted T cells, or PBMCs. A freely available public database, intended as a resource for researchers studying the immune response to SARS-CoV-2, is where the repertoires were released. Where HLA class I and class II types were available, the types were taken from metadata supplied by the sample provider, not from assay-based typing.

A second Seattle source provided samples from volunteer blood donors who had recovered from COVID-19. Collaborating institutions collected whole blood in K2EDTA tubes following their own protocols. For TCRbeta analysis, collaborators shipped samples as frozen whole blood, isolated PBMCs, or DNA extracted from either of those sample types. Beyond this particular receptor, the publication reports: Clinical and demographic metadata were provided uncurated, with the amount varying by source and participant.

The germline V gene (reference sequence) yields SGHNT for CDR1 and YYREEE for CDR2. V is clipped by 0 bases and J by 7 bases, and the sequence between their germline boundaries is 12 bases long. Inclusive of the bounding cysteine and phenylalanine, the CDR3 is 14 residues long. Only the CDR3 DNA stays, 42 bases, in frame from base 1. TCRbeta CDR3 regions were amplified from genomic DNA using the immunoSEQ Assay, a bias-controlled multiplex PCR. The authors' pipeline ran thus. The number of nucleated cells in each sample was estimated by amplification of reference gene primers within the assay. Sequence reads were collapsed and filtered to measure the absolute abundance of every unique TCRbeta CDR3 rearrangement. For each sample, productive Simpson clonality was calculated as the square root of Simpson's diversity index across productive rearrangements. What TCRdb holds here is the immuneACCESS table cut down to in-frame rearrangements. Part of the clones is not present; checked against another copy, under half of the missing clones reflect an unresolved V gene, and the others are unexplained. V, J and clone size are taken as reported in that table, and D and trimming were inferred from the DNA itself. Recorded for this sample are 310,000 or so clones; roughly 87% of them occurred a single time. The biggest ten clones account for roughly 2.4% of the sample.

Material: peripheral blood. The V and J genes are TRBV5-4 and TRBJ2-3, with TRBD1 perhaps the D gene, on 5 matching bases. This sequence originates from a woman in her 50s who had recovered from COVID-19. The nucleotide sequence is given as TGTGCCAGCAGCTTGGCCGCAGGGCGTTATACGCAGTATTTT. The translation is CASSLAAGRYTQYF.